The 7 T cell receptor beta chains given below trace back to one sample, sequenced in a study of breast tumors, draining lymph nodes, adjacent tissues. The lymph nodes were axillary draining lymph nodes from breast cancer patients. Each CDR3 protein gets one entry after TCRdb re-called the multiplex PCR reads with MiXCR. The sample lists under 150,000 distinct CDR3 sequences; under 25% were seen once. The sequencing sample was made of axillary lymph node tissue. The receptors shown here come from a female donor with breast cancer. Some clones in this sample may be carry-over from other donors' samples.

This clonotype was seen only once. This chain links TRBV20-1 with TRBJ2-5, with 7 bases identical to TRBD2. V shed 6 bases, J shed 4 bases, and the junction held 11 bases outside the gene matches. The CDR3 has 14 amino acids. Germline CDR1 is DFQATT and CDR2 is SNEGSKA (reference sequence). The DNA of the CDR3 is TGCAGTGCCATTCTCCCGGGAGGTGGAGAGACCCAGTACTTC. Its protein product is CSAILPGGGETQYF.

The table lists this clonotype with a count of one. This clone may be a read error of a much larger clone one base away. V usage is TRBV28 and J usage is TRBJ1-3; weak D call: TRBD1 (5 bases). V was pared by 10 bases and J by 3 bases, with 13 bases between. CDR1 and CDR2 from the germline V gene are MDHEN and SYDVKM. This CDR3 spans 13 amino acids. In DNA, the CDR3 is TGTGCCAACCAGGGCAGGGATGGAAACACCATATATTTT. Its protein is CANQGRDGNTIYF.

This clonotype has just a few counts. A read error is possible here, since a much larger clone lies one base away. The chain combines TRBV7-2 with TRBJ2-7, with D tentatively TRBD2 (6 bases). Germline CDR1 SGHTA, CDR2 FQGNSA. CDR3 length equals 12 residues. CDR3 sequence reads: CASSLQDYEQCF. Here the CDR3 DNA reads TGTGCCAGCAGCTTACAGGACTACGAGCAGTGCTTC. Complete variable domain (other parts from reference TRBV7-2 and TRBJ2-7): GAGVSQSPSNKVTEKGKDVELRCDPISGHTALYWYRQSLGQGLEFLIYFQGNSAPDKSGLPSDRFSAERTGGSVSTLTIQRTQQEDSAVYLCASSLQDYEQCFGPGTRLTVT.

This clonotype was observed at least ten times. This rearrangement joins TRBV20-1 to TRBJ1-2; 9 nucleotides match TRBD1. After removal of 5 bases from V and 7 bases from J, the junction contained 8 bases not matched to a gene. The CDR3 runs 13 residues. The germline CDR1 and CDR2 sequences are DFQATT and SNEGSKA (reference sequence). The CDR3 spells CSALTGGWGGYTF. The CDR3 DNA sequence: TGCAGTGCTCTGACAGGGGGATGGGGTGGCTACACCTTC.

About this clonotype itself: It may be a read error: a sequence one base away is much more abundant. The V call is TRBV5-1, the J call TRBJ2-6; 7 bases fit TRBD1. Germline V gene data show CDR1 as SGHRS and CDR2 as YFSETQ. CDR3 length equals 16 residues. Written as DNA, the CDR3 is TGCGCCAGCAGCGTCGGACAGGTCTCTGCGGCCAACGTCCTGACTTTC. Its protein product is CASSVGQVSAANVLTF.

V gene TRBV28 combines with J gene TRBJ2-1, with D possibly matching TRBD2 (5 bases). This CDR3 is built from 12 residues. The germline CDR1 and CDR2 sequences are MDHEN and SYDVKM. V lost 6 bases to trimming and J lost 10 bases, with 13 bases between them. The CDR3 bases are TGTGCCAGCAGCCAATCATCGGGGGAGCAGTTCTTC. Protein product: CASSQSSGEQFF. Based on the CDR3 plus reference TRBV28 and TRBJ2-1, the full variable domain is DVKVTQSSRYLVKRTGEKVFLECVQDMDHENMFWYRQDPGLGLRLIYFSYDVKMKEKGDIPEGYSVSREKKERFSLILESASTNQTSMYLCASSQSSGEQFFGPGTRLTVL.

There are many counts of this clonotype. This rearrangement joins TRBV7-7 to TRBJ2-6, with a tentative D call TRBD1 (5 bases). This CDR3 is 19 amino acids long. Trimming shortened V by 2 bases and J by 1 base, and 18 bases separated the two germline ends. Germline CDR1 reads SSHAT; CDR2 reads FNYEAQ (reference sequence). CDR3: CASSLKSPGLGSGANVLTF. CDR3 sequence (DNA): TGTGCCAGCAGCTTAAAGTCCCCAGGGTTAGGATCTGGGGCCAACGTCCTGACTTTC. The complete variable domain, with remaining parts taken from reference TRBV7-7 and TRBJ2-6, reads GAGVSQSPRYKVTKRGQDVTLRCDPISSHATLYWYQQALGQGPEFLTYFNYEAQPDKSGLPSDRFSAERPEGSISTLTIQRTEQRDSAMYRCASSLKSPGLGSGANVLTFGAGSRLTVL.